This TCR beta chain was sequenced in a study of blood T cell repertoires in COVID-19. The germline V gene encodes CDR1 SEHNR and CDR2 FQNEAQ (reference sequence). CDR3 length: 14 residues. V lost 4 bases and J lost 2, with 10 bases in between. Repertoires were generated with immunoSEQ multiplex PCR, while TCRdb's copy carries only in-frame clones and drops some. The repertoire holds about 280,000 clones, with 85% to 90% as singletons. This TCR was recovered from a woman in her sixties who had recovered from COVID-19. The chain couples TRBV7-9 to TRBJ2-3, with D unresolved. The specimen was PBMCs or T cells enriched from blood (not recorded which). The CDR3 loop is CASSSTEFTDTQYF. CDR3 in DNA: TGTGCCAGCAGCTCCACAGAATTCACAGATACGCAGTATTTT.